These T cell receptor beta chains were read from a single sample in a study of OX40 agonist ivuxolimab in advanced cancers. TCRdb's table, derived via immunoSEQ multiplex PCR, lists solely in-frame clones and lacks some. The table includes tens of thousands of clones, around nine tenths detected once. Sequencing was performed on CD4+ or CD8+ T cells sorted from blood, taken in a trial of the OX40 agonist ivuxolimab. These receptors all come from an adult with an advanced solid tumor such as melanoma, head and neck, liver or kidney cancer. Both conserved end residues are part of each CDR3. The D gene is left open where the match is weak. Clone size appears in some rows only: once, few, many, or a class for an expanded clone.

CDR3 protein: CASSPSVDEQFF
CDR3 DNA: TGTGCCAGCAGCCCCTCGGTGGATGAGCAGTTCTTC
J gene: TRBJ2-1
V gene: TRBV28
D gene: NA
clone size: once

CDR3 protein: CASVLTGDLLNTEAFF
CDR3 DNA: TGTGCCAGCGTTTTAACAGGGGACCTCTTGAACACTGAAGCTTTCTTT
J gene: TRBJ1-1
V gene: TRBV27
D gene: TRBD1
clone size: NA

CDR3 protein: CAWSVLFSDGTEAFF
CDR3 DNA: TGTGCCTGGAGTGTACTGTTTAGCGATGGGACTGAAGCTTTCTTT
J gene: TRBJ1-1
V gene: TRBV30
D gene: NA
clone size: NA

CDR3 protein: CASSLGGYLGGPTDTQYF
CDR3 DNA: TGTGCCAGCAGCTTAGGGGGGTATCTAGGTGGCCCCACAGATACGCAGTATTTT
J gene: TRBJ2-3
V gene: TRBV11-2
D gene: NA
clone size: NA

CDR3 protein: CASSWAGSYNEQFF
CDR3 DNA: TGTGCCAGCAGTTGGGCCGGATCCTACAATGAGCAGTTCTTC
J gene: TRBJ2-1
V gene: TRBV6-5
D gene: NA
clone size: NA

CDR3 protein: CASSHGQGAYEQYF
CDR3 DNA: TGTGCCAGCAGTCACGGACAGGGAGCCTACGAGCAGTACTTC
J gene: TRBJ2-7
V gene: TRBV6-6
D gene: TRBD1
clone size: NA

CDR3 protein: CASSFTSGGGYNEQFF
CDR3 DNA: TGTGCCAGCAGCTTTACTAGCGGGGGGGGATACAATGAGCAGTTCTTC
J gene: TRBJ2-1
V gene: TRBV7-2
D gene: TRBD2
clone size: NA

CDR3 protein: CAWSELGRVPETQYF
CDR3 DNA: TGTGCCTGGAGTGAATTGGGGAGAGTTCCAGAGACCCAGTACTTC
J gene: TRBJ2-5
V gene: TRBV30
D gene: NA
clone size: NA

CDR3 protein: CASSPPSVGSYEQYF
CDR3 DNA: TGTGCCAGCTCACCACCGTCGGTGGGCAGCTACGAGCAGTACTTC
J gene: TRBJ2-7
V gene: TRBV18
D gene: NA
clone size: once

CDR3 protein: CASSALGYTQYF
CDR3 DNA: TGTGCCAGCAGCGCCCTGGGCTATACGCAGTATTTT
J gene: TRBJ2-3
V gene: TRBV7-2
D gene: NA
clone size: NA

CDR3 protein: CASSGGGTASTDTQYF
CDR3 DNA: TGCGCCAGCAGTGGGGGCGGGACAGCTAGCACAGATACGCAGTATTTT
J gene: TRBJ2-3
V gene: TRBV10-2
D gene: NA
clone size: NA

CDR3 protein: CATRGWAKNIQYF
CDR3 DNA: TGTGCCACCAGGGGGTGGGCCAAAAACATTCAGTACTTC
J gene: TRBJ2-4
V gene: TRBV2
D gene: TRBD1
clone size: NA

CDR3 protein: CATQSGGNQETQYF
CDR3 DNA: TGTGCCACACAGAGCGGGGGGAACCAAGAGACCCAGTACTTC
J gene: TRBJ2-5
V gene: TRBV15
D gene: TRBD2
clone size: NA

CDR3 protein: CSAQDRVVQYF
CDR3 DNA: TGCAGTGCGCAAGACAGGGTTGTCCAGTACTTC
J gene: TRBJ2-7
V gene: TRBV20-1
D gene: TRBD1
clone size: NA

CDR3 protein: CASSEAPRTQRDEQFF
CDR3 DNA: TGTGCCAGCAGTGAAGCGCCCCGAACTCAACGGGATGAGCAGTTCTTC
J gene: TRBJ2-1
V gene: TRBV2
D gene: NA
clone size: NA

CDR3 protein: CASSVAGEGETQYF
CDR3 DNA: TGCGCCAGCAGTGTTGCGGGAGAAGGGGAGACCCAGTACTTC
J gene: TRBJ2-5
V gene: TRBV5-1
D gene: TRBD2
clone size: NA

CDR3 protein: CASSLSSGRNLRPDNEQFF
CDR3 DNA: TGCGCCAGCAGCTTGTCTAGCGGGAGGAACCTGAGACCGGACAATGAGCAGTTCTTC
J gene: TRBJ2-1
V gene: TRBV5-1
D gene: TRBD2
clone size: NA

CDR3 protein: CASSVTTLYEQYF
CDR3 DNA: TGTGCCAGTAGCGTGACTACCCTCTACGAGCAGTACTTC
J gene: TRBJ2-7
V gene: TRBV19
D gene: NA
clone size: NA

CDR3 protein: CASSVQGAPNEKLFF
CDR3 DNA: TGTGCCAGCAGTGTACAGGGGGCCCCTAATGAAAAACTGTTTTTT
J gene: TRBJ1-4
V gene: TRBV2
D gene: TRBD1
clone size: NA

CDR3 protein: CASSHLRTGGQETQYF
CDR3 DNA: TGTGCCAGCAGCCATCTTAGGACAGGGGGTCAAGAGACCCAGTACTTC
J gene: TRBJ2-5
V gene: TRBV14
D gene: TRBD1
clone size: NA

CDR3 protein: CASSNDRGEETQYF
CDR3 DNA: TGTGCCAGCAGTAATGACAGGGGCGAAGAGACCCAGTACTTC
J gene: TRBJ2-5
V gene: TRBV25-1
D gene: TRBD1
clone size: once

CDR3 protein: CATRQGASHEQYF
CDR3 DNA: TGTGCCACTAGACAGGGGGCCTCCCACGAGCAGTACTTC
J gene: TRBJ2-7
V gene: TRBV10-3
D gene: TRBD1
clone size: NA

CDR3 protein: CAWRRQYQETQYF
CDR3 DNA: TGTGCCTGGAGGAGGCAGTATCAAGAGACCCAGTACTTC
J gene: TRBJ2-5
V gene: TRBV30
D gene: NA
clone size: NA

CDR3 protein: CASSPTETSTDTQYF
CDR3 DNA: TGTGCCAGCTCACCAACGGAAACTAGCACAGATACGCAGTATTTT
J gene: TRBJ2-3
V gene: TRBV18
D gene: NA
clone size: NA

CDR3 protein: CASAINYGYTF
CDR3 DNA: TGTGCCAGCGCCATTAACTATGGCTACACCTTC
J gene: TRBJ1-2
V gene: TRBV28
D gene: NA
clone size: few